This T cell receptor beta chain emerged from a study of memory CD4+ T cells and cytomegalovirus serostatus. Single viable CD3+CD4+CD8-CD45RO+ cells were sorted as the memory CD4+ T cells. The protocol was immunoSEQ multiplex PCR, while the TCRdb copy is restricted to in-frame clones and leaves out a portion. The sample lists about 42,000 clones, around 78% occurring once. Germline V gene data show CDR1 as SGHTA and CDR2 as FQGNSA. The CDR3 is 14 residues long. Trimming removed 4 bases from V and 5 bases from J; junction bases left unmatched: 7. This clonotype originated in an adult in good health and CMV-seronegative. Sequenced: memory CD4+ T cells from blood. The rearrangement joins TRBV7-2 to TRBJ1-2; 7 nucleotides agree with TRBD1. The CDR3 DNA reads as TGTGCCAGCAGCTCCCGGGACAGCCGATATGGCTACACCTTC. Translation gives CASSSRDSRYGYTF.